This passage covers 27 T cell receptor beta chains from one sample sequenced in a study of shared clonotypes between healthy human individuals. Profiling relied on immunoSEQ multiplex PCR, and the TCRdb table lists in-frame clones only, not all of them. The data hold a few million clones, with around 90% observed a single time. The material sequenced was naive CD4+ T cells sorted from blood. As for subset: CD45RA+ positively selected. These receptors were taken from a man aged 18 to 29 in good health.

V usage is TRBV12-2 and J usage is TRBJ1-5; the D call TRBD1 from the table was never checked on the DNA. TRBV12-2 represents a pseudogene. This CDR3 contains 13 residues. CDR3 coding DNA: TGTGCAAGTCGCTTGAGCAGGGATCAGCCCCAGCATTTT. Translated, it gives CASRLSRDQPQHF.

In nucleotides, the CDR3 is TGTGCCTGGAGCGCCGGACTCGTCCAAGAGACCCAGTACTTC. Translation: CAWSAGLVQETQYF. The chain has TRBV30 and TRBJ2-5; D may be TRBD2 (5 bases). The CDR3 has 14 residues. Trimming shortened V by 3 bases and J by 1 base, and 12 bases separated the two germline ends. The germline CDR1 and CDR2 sequences are GTSNPN and SVGIG (reference sequence).

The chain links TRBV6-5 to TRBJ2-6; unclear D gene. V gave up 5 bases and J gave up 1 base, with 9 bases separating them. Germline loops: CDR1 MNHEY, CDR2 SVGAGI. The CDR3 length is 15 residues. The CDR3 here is CASSMDGSGANVLTF. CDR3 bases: TGTGCCAGCAGTATGGACGGGTCTGGGGCCAACGTCCTGACTTTC.

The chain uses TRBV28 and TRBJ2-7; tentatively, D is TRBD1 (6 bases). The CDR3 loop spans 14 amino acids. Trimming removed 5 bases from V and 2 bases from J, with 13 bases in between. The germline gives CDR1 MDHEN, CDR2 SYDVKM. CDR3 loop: CASSPGHLPYEQYF. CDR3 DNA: TGTGCCAGCAGTCCGGGACACCTACCCTACGAGCAGTACTTC.

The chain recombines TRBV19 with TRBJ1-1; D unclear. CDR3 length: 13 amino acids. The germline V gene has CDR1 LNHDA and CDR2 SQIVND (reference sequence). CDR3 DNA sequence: TGTGCAGCTGGACGCGGCATGAACACTGAAGCTTTCTTT. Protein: CAAGRGMNTEAFF.

The CDR3 protein is CASSSGATLLWGGYTF. CDR3 bases: TGTGCCAGCAGCTCGGGAGCTACCCTCCTCTGGGGTGGCTACACCTTC. The chain uses TRBV7-9 and TRBJ1-2, with unresolved D. The CDR3 spans 16 residues. The germline V gene has CDR1 SEHNR and CDR2 FQNEAQ (reference sequence). V shed 4 bases and J shed 7 bases, with 22 bases lying between them.

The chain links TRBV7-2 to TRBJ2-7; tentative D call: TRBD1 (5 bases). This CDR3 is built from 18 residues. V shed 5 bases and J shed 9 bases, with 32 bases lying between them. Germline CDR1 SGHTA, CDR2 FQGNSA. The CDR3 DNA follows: TGTGCCAGCAGCCAAACAGCGTCAGGTTCGATGGGGCATCTGGGGCAGTACTTC. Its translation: CASSQTASGSMGHLGQYF.

The CDR3 DNA reads TGTGCCAGCAGTCCTATACTAGCGGCGAGCTCCTACGAGCAGTACTTC. Its protein is CASSPILAASSYEQYF. The gene calls are TRBV6-6 and TRBJ2-7; 8 bases are shared with TRBD2. The junction had 9 bases not matched to a gene; V was cut back by 5 bases and J by 0 bases. Per germline, CDR1 MNHNY and CDR2 SVGAGI (reference sequence). This CDR3 contains 16 residues.

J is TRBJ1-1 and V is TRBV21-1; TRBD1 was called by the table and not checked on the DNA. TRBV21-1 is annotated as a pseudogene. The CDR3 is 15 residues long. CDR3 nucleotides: TGTGCCAGCAGCACGGGGGACAGTATGAACACTGAAGCTTTCTTT. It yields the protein CASSTGDSMNTEAFF.

The CDR3 loop is CASSYRTGTTYEQYF. CDR3 nucleotides: TGTGCCAGCAGCTACAGGACAGGCACCACCTACGAGCAGTACTTC. The gene calls are TRBV7-2 and TRBJ2-5, with 7 nucleotides matching TRBD1. The J call is in doubt because the DNA end fits TRBJ2-7 better. The CDR3 totals 15 residues. Germline lookup yields CDR1 SGHTA and CDR2 FQGNSA.

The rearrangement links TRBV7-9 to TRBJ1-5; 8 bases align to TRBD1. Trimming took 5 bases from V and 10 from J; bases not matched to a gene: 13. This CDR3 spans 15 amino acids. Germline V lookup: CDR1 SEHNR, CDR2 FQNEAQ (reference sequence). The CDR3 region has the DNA TGTGCCAGCAGCCCTATGGGACAGGCCCCCGGACCCCAGCATTTT. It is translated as CASSPMGQAPGPQHF.

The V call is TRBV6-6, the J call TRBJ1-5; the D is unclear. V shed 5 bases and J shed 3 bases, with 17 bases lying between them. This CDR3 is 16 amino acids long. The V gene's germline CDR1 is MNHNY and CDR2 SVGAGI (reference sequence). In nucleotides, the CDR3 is TGTGCCAGCAGTCAAGAGTCCTGGGCAACCAATCAGCCCCAGCATTTT. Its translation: CASSQESWATNQPQHF.

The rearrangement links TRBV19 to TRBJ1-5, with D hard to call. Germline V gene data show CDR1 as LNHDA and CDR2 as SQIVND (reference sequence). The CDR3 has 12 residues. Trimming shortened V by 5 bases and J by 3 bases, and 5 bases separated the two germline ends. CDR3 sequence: CASSFVNQPQHF. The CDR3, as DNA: TGTGCCAGTAGTTTTGTCAATCAGCCCCAGCATTTT.

The CDR3 loop reads CASTPGHGYGYTF. Written as DNA, the CDR3 is TGTGCCAGCACCCCGGGACATGGCTATGGCTACACCTTC. This sequence joins TRBV2 and TRBJ1-2; tentatively, D is TRBD1 (6 bases). The germline gives CDR1 SNHLY, CDR2 FYNNEI. V gave up 7 bases and J gave up 4 bases, with 13 bases separating them. The CDR3 covers 13 residues.

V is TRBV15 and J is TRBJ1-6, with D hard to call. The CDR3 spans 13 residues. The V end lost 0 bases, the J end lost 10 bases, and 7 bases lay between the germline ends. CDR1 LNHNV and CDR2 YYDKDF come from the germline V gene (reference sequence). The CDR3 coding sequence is TGTGCCACCAGCAGAGAGGGAGGGTCACCCCTCCACTTT. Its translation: CATSREGGSPLHF. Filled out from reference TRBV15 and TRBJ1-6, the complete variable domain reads DAMVIQNPRYQVTQFGKPVTLSCSQTLNHNVMYWYQQKSSQAPKLLFHYYDKDFNNEADTPDNFQSRRPNTSFCFLDIRSPGLGDTAMYLCATSREGGSPLHFGNGTRLTVT.

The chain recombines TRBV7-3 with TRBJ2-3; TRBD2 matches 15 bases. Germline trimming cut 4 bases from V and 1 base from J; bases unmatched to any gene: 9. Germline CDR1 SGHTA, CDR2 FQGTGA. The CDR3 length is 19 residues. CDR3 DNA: TGTGCCAGCAGCTCGACTGGACTAGCGGGGGGGCATGGCACAGATACGCAGTATTTT. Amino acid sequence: CASSSTGLAGGHGTDTQYF.

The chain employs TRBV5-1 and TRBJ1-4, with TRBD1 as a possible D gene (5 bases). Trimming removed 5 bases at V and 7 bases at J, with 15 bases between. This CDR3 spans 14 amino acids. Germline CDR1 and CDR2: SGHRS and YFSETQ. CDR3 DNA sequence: TGCGCCAGCAGTTACGGGGACTTCGGTGAAAAACTGTTTTTT. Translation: CASSYGDFGEKLFF.

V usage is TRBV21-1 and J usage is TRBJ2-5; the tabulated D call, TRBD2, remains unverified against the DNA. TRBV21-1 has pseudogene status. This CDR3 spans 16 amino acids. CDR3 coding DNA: TGTGCCAGCAGCAAAGCGCAAGTGGCGGGAGAAGAGACCCAGTACTTC. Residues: CASSKAQVAGEETQYF.

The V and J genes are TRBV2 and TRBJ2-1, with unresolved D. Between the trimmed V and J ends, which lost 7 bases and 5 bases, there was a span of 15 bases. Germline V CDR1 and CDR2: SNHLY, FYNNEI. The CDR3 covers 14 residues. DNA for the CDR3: TGTGCCAGCACCCGCTATAAACCTAACAATGAGCAGTTCTTC. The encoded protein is CASTRYKPNNEQFF. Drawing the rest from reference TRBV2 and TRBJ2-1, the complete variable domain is EPEVTQTPSHQVTQMGQEVILRCVPISNHLYFYWYRQILGQKVEFLVSFYNNEISEKSEIFDDQFSVERPDGSNFTLKIRSTKLEDSAMYFCASTRYKPNNEQFFGPGTRLTVL.

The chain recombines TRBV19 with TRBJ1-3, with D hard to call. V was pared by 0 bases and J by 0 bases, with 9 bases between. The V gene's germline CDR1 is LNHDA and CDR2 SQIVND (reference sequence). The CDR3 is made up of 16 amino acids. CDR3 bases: TGTGCCAGTAGTATAGACGACATCTCCTCTGGAAACACCATATATTTT. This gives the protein CASSIDDISSGNTIYF.

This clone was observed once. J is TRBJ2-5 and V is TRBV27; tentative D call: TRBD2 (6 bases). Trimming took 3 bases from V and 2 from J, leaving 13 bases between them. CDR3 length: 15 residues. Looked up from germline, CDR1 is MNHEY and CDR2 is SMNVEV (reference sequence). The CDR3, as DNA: TGTGCCAGCAGTTTCTGGGGGGAGATTCAAGAGACCCAGTACTTC. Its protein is CASSFWGEIQETQYF.

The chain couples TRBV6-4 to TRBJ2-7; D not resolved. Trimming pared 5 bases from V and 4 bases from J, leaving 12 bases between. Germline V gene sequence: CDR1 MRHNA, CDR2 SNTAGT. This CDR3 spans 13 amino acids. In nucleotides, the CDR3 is TGTGCCAGCAGTAAGAGACGGAAGTACGAGCAGTACTTC. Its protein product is CASSKRRKYEQYF.

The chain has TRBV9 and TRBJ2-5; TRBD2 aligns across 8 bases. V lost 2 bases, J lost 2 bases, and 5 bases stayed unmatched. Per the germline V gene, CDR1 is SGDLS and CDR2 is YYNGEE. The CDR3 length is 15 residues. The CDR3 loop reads CASSVTSEPQETQYF. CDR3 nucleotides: TGTGCCAGCAGCGTGACTAGCGAACCTCAAGAGACCCAGTACTTC.

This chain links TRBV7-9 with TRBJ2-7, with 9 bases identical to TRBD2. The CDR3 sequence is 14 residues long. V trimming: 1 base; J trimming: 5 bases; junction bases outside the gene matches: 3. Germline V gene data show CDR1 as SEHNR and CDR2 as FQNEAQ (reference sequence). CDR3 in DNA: TGTGCCAGCAGCTTAGTAGGGACTAGCAACGAGCAGTACTTC. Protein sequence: CASSLVGTSNEQYF.

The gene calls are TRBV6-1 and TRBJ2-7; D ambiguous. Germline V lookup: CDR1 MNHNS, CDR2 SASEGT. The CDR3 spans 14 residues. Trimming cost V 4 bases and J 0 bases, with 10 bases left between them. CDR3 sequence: CASSGLRTSYEQYF. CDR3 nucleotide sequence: TGTGCCAGCAGTGGCTTAAGGACCTCCTACGAGCAGTACTTC.

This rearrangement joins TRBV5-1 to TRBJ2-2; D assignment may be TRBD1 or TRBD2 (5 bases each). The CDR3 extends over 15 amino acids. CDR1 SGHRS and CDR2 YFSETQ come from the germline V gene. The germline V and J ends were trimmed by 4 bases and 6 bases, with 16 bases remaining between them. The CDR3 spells CASSPGREKSGELFF. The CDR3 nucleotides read TGCGCCAGCAGCCCGGGACGGGAAAAATCCGGGGAGCTGTTTTTT. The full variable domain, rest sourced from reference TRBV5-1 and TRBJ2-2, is KAGVTQTPRYLIKTRGQQVTLSCSPISGHRSVSWYQQTPGQGLQFLFEYFSETQRNKGNFPGRFSGRQFSNSRSEMNVSTLELGDSALYLCASSPGREKSGELFFGEGSRLTVL.

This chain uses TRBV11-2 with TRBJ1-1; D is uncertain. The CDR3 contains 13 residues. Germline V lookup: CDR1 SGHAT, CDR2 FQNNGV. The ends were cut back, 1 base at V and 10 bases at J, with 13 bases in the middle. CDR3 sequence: CASSLGPGAAAFF. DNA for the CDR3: TGTGCCAGCAGCTTAGGTCCGGGTGCAGCAGCTTTCTTT.